This TCR beta chain was observed in a study of a mutant IDH1 vaccine in newly diagnosed glioma. Whole-study context: Among treated patients, around 60% were male and around 40% female, and mean age was around 40 years.

There are 14 residues in the CDR3. The germline V gene encodes CDR1 GTSNPN and CDR2 SVGIG (reference sequence). Between the trimmed V and J ends, which lost 0 bases and 6 bases, there was a span of 15 bases. Clones were read by immunoSEQ multiplex PCR, and TCRdb kept only the in-frame ones, dropping some. Of 40,000 or so clones listed, around 84% are singletons. This clone has a single count. What it binds is not known. Time point in this sample: week 23, last vaccination. A single vaccine dose contained 300 ug of mutant IDH1 20-mer peptide, and topical imiquimod was used with it. The chain carries TRBV30 and TRBJ2-7; perhaps TRBD2 as D (6 bases). This TCR came from a young woman with glioma. Some clones in this sample may be carry-over from other donors' samples. The sample consisted of PBMCs, taken from a glioma patient whose treatment included an IDH1 peptide vaccine. This CDR3 reads CAWSVFQGAGEQYF. The CDR3, as DNA: TGTGCCTGGAGTGTATTTCAGGGAGCGGGCGAGCAGTACTTC.